This entry lists 20 T cell receptor beta chains sequenced from one sample in a study of PD-1 blockade in classical Hodgkin lymphoma. The time point is: newly diagnosed, previously untreated cHL patient sample. The method was immunoSEQ multiplex PCR; TCRdb's version includes in-frame clones alone and lacks a portion of them. The data hold over 60,000 clones, with 85% to 95% observed a single time. Sequenced material: peripheral blood mononuclear cells (PBMCs). The receptors originated from a human donor with classical Hodgkin lymphoma.

The chain couples TRBV7-2 to TRBJ2-7; either TRBD1 or TRBD2 may fit D (6 bases each). V was pared by 1 base and J by 7 bases, with 14 bases between. The CDR3 length is 14 residues. Germline V gene data show CDR1 as SGHTA and CDR2 as FQGNSA. The chain's CDR3 is CASSLVSGAGEQYF. CDR3 DNA sequence: TGTGCCAGCAGCTTAGTTTCGGGGGCGGGTGAGCAGTACTTC.

The DNA of the CDR3 is TGTGCCAGCAGCCCCACAGGGGTTGGCTACACCTTC. This translates into CASSPTGVGYTF. This rearrangement joins TRBV9 to TRBJ1-2, with 7 nucleotides matching TRBD1. Per germline, CDR1 SGDLS and CDR2 YYNGEE. Germline trimming cut 4 bases from V and 7 bases from J; bases unmatched to any gene: 4. CDR3 length equals 12 residues.

The V call is TRBV6-6, the J call TRBJ1-5; D uncertain. The germline V and J ends were trimmed by 7 bases and 5 bases, with 15 bases remaining between them. There are 14 residues in the CDR3. In germline, CDR1 is MNHNY, CDR2 SVGAGI (reference sequence). The CDR3 here is CASTTFRGYQPQHF. CDR3 DNA sequence: TGTGCCAGCACAACCTTCAGAGGGTATCAGCCCCAGCATTTT.

The chain links TRBV23-1 to TRBJ2-1; D call uncertain. TRBV23-1 is reported as an ORF; its role is uncertain. This CDR3 is 13 amino acids long. Trimming stripped 2 bases from V and 12 bases from J, with 14 bases between. The CDR3 nucleotides are TGCGCCAGCAGTCAAACTGAGCTAGTTGGGCAGTTCTTC. As protein: CASSQTELVGQFF.

V gene TRBV7-2 combines with J gene TRBJ2-1; D gene unclear. V lost 1 base, J lost 12 bases, and 10 bases lay in between. The V gene's germline CDR1 is SGHTA and CDR2 FQGNSA. There are 12 residues in the CDR3. In DNA, the CDR3 is TGTGCCAGCAGCTTAGGCCCCCACGTGCAGTTCTTC. Translating it yields CASSLGPHVQFF.

The chain combines TRBV30 with TRBJ1-3, with D possibly TRBD1 on 5 matching bases. V was trimmed by 3 bases and J by 0 bases, leaving 9 bases between them. CDR1 is GTSNPN and CDR2 is SVGIG in the germline V gene (reference sequence). This CDR3 contains 14 residues. The CDR3 region is CAWRGGASGNTIYF. The CDR3 DNA reads as TGTGCCTGGAGGGGGGGTGCCTCTGGAAACACCATATATTTT. The full variable domain, in which reference TRBV30 and TRBJ1-3 provide the parts outside the CDR3, is SQTIHQWPATLVQPVGSPLSLECTVEGTSNPNLYWYRQAAGRGLQLLFYSVGIGQISSEVPQNLSASRPQDRQFILSSKKLLLSDSGFYLCAWRGGASGNTIYFGEGSWLTVV.

The chain recombines TRBV5-6 with TRBJ1-5, with TRBD1 matching over 7 bases. Looked up from germline, CDR1 is SGHDT and CDR2 is YYEEEE. Trimming removed 4 bases from V and 3 bases from J; junction bases left unmatched: 7. The CDR3 loop spans 15 amino acids. The DNA for the CDR3 is TGTGCCAGCAGCCTATTAGACAGGGACAATCAGCCCCAGCATTTT. This translates into CASSLLDRDNQPQHF.

The V call is TRBV7-9, the J call TRBJ1-4, with D unresolved. The germline CDR1 and CDR2 sequences are SEHNR and FQNEAQ (reference sequence). Between the trimmed V and J ends, which lost 1 base and 0 bases, there was a span of 6 bases. The length of the CDR3 is 15 residues. The CDR3 protein is CASSLGVATNEKLFF. The CDR3 nucleotides read TGTGCCAGCAGCTTAGGCGTTGCAACTAATGAAAAACTGTTTTTT.

The V gene is TRBV7-9, the J gene TRBJ2-1; tentatively, D is TRBD2 (6 bases). The CDR3 runs 14 residues. Deletions cut 8 bases from V and 3 bases from J, with 14 bases between. The germline gives CDR1 SEHNR, CDR2 FQNEAQ (reference sequence). The CDR3 DNA follows: TGTGCCAGCGGCCGAGCGGGCAACTACAATGAGCAGTTCTTC. As protein: CASGRAGNYNEQFF.

V is TRBV7-9 and J is TRBJ1-4; D may be TRBD1 (5 bases). Trimming removed 3 bases from V and 5 bases from J, with 13 bases in between. The CDR3 loop spans 15 amino acids. In germline, CDR1 is SEHNR, CDR2 FQNEAQ (reference sequence). This CDR3 reads CASSFIGDANEKLFF. The CDR3 DNA reads TGTGCCAGCAGCTTCATAGGGGACGCCAATGAAAAACTGTTTTTT.

A few counts support this clone. The rearrangement joins TRBV29-1 to TRBJ1-2, with a tentative D call TRBD1 (5 bases). Trimming stripped 6 bases from V and 8 bases from J, with 16 bases between. The CDR3 is 12 amino acids. Germline V gene sequence: CDR1 SQVTM, CDR2 ANQGSEA. In DNA form, the CDR3 reads TGCAGCGTGGACAAGCCCGAGGGGGGCTACACCTTC. This translates into CSVDKPEGGYTF.

The chain combines TRBV19 with TRBJ2-6; TRBD1 agrees at 7 bases. Germline V lookup: CDR1 LNHDA, CDR2 SQIVND (reference sequence). This CDR3 has 15 residues. The junction had 6 bases not matched to a gene; V was cut back by 1 base and J by 9 bases. CDR3 DNA: TGTGCCAGTAGTATAGCGTACAGGGGAAGCAACGTCCTGACTTTC. This gives the protein CASSIAYRGSNVLTF.

This chain connects TRBV7-8 to TRBJ2-5; weak D call: TRBD1 (5 bases). Germline lookup yields CDR1 SGHVS and CDR2 FQNEAQ. The CDR3 spans 14 residues. V was cut by 5 bases and J by 3 bases, with 13 bases left in between. The chain's CDR3 is CASSPWAREETQYF. The CDR3 DNA sequence: TGTGCCAGCAGCCCCTGGGCCAGGGAAGAGACCCAGTACTTC.

This sequence joins TRBV2 and TRBJ1-5, with a possible D match to TRBD1 (6 bases). The germline V and J ends were trimmed by 7 bases and 6 bases, with 19 bases remaining between them. This CDR3 is 15 amino acids long. The germline CDR1 and CDR2 sequences are SNHLY and FYNNEI. The CDR3 here is CASTNLPGAGQPQHF. The CDR3 coding sequence is TGTGCCAGCACTAACCTCCCGGGGGCCGGTCAGCCCCAGCATTTT. The full variable domain, completed using reference TRBV2 and TRBJ1-5, is EPEVTQTPSHQVTQMGQEVILRCVPISNHLYFYWYRQILGQKVEFLVSFYNNEISEKSEIFDDQFSVERPDGSNFTLKIRSTKLEDSAMYFCASTNLPGAGQPQHFGDGTRLSIL.

The rearrangement joins TRBV11-2 to TRBJ1-2; D call uncertain. The germline V and J ends were trimmed by 5 bases and 1 base, with 11 bases remaining between them. CDR3 length equals 14 residues. Germline CDR1 SGHAT, CDR2 FQNNGV. CDR3 protein: CASSRFGINYGYTF. The CDR3 DNA follows: TGTGCCAGCAGCCGGTTTGGGATTAACTATGGCTACACCTTC. Complete variable domain (other parts from reference TRBV11-2 and TRBJ1-2): EAGVAQSPRYKIIEKRQSVAFWCNPISGHATLYWYQQILGQGPKLLIQFQNNGVVDDSQLPKDRFSAERLKGVDSTLKIQPAKLEDSAVYLCASSRFGINYGYTFGSGTRLTVV.

The chain joins TRBV5-4 to TRBJ2-3, with TRBD2 matching over 8 bases. V was clipped by 4 bases and J by 0 bases; unmatched bases: 4. The CDR3 sequence is 15 residues long. Looked up from germline, CDR1 is SGHNT and CDR2 is YYREEE (reference sequence). CDR3 bases: TGTGCCAGCAGCGACCAGCGGGGGAGCACAGATACGCAGTATTTT. Protein product: CASSDQRGSTDTQYF.

V gene TRBV5-4 combines with J gene TRBJ2-1; D perhaps matches TRBD1 (5 bases). Germline V lookup: CDR1 SGHNT, CDR2 YYREEE (reference sequence). V dropped 5 bases and J dropped 3 bases, with 15 bases sitting between them. This CDR3 spans 15 amino acids. This chain's CDR3 is CASRLRPDSYNEQFF. The DNA for the CDR3 is TGTGCCAGCAGACTCCGACCCGACAGCTACAATGAGCAGTTCTTC.

The chain links TRBV6-5 to TRBJ1-1; the D is unclear. In germline, CDR1 is MNHEY, CDR2 SVGAGI. Trimming took off 4 bases at V and 5 bases at J, with 17 bases between the two ends. This CDR3 comprises 15 residues. This chain's CDR3 is CASSSDDSESTEAFF. The CDR3 coding sequence is TGTGCCAGCAGTTCGGACGACTCGGAGAGTACTGAAGCTTTCTTT.

The V and J genes are TRBV5-5 and TRBJ2-5; 9 nucleotides align to TRBD2. The CDR3 loop spans 16 amino acids. J lost 1 base, V lost 5 bases, and 9 bases had no gene match. The germline CDR1 and CDR2 sequences are SGHKS and YYEKEE (reference sequence). The CDR3 DNA sequence: TGTGCCAGCAGGTCAGGCGGCGGGAGGGCCCAAGAGACCCAGTACTTC. Its translation: CASRSGGGRAQETQYF.

The rearrangement links TRBV7-9 to TRBJ2-3; TRBD2 agrees at 10 bases. Losses at the gene ends were 2 bases for V and 8 bases for J; bases not matched to a gene: 7. The CDR3 loop spans 15 amino acids. Germline-derived CDR1 and CDR2 are SEHNR and FQNEAQ (reference sequence). This chain's CDR3 is CASSLSGGGRGTQYF. CDR3 nucleotides: TGTGCCAGCAGCTTAAGCGGGGGGGGCCGTGGTACGCAGTATTTT. The complete variable domain, with remaining parts taken from reference TRBV7-9 and TRBJ2-3, reads DTGVSQNPRHKITKRGQNVTFRCDPISEHNRLYWYRQTLGQGPEFLTYFQNEAQLEKSRLLSDRFSAERPKGSFSTLEIQRTEQGDSAMYLCASSLSGGGRGTQYFGPGTRLTVL.